This T cell receptor (beta chain) was profiled in a study of memory CD4+ T cells and cytomegalovirus serostatus (dated by TCRdb to the late 2010s). Notes on the research overall: The roughly 35 healthy Belgian adults in the cohort included 9 who were CMV seropositive and approximately 25 who were CMV seronegative. To replicate a published TCR-based CMV serostatus classifier, the researchers sequenced the CD4+ memory TCRbeta repertoires of a Belgian cohort whose cytomegalovirus serostatus was known.

What the work shows at the level of the full study, not this receptor alone: Unlike the original study, which covered naive and memory CD4+ and CD8+ populations, the Belgian study sequenced only CD4+CD45RO+ memory cells. For predicting CMV serostatus, the median bootstrapped AUC was approximately 0.96 using the original framework and roughly 0.92 using a US-trained random forest. Of 164 previously reported CMV-associated TCRbeta sequences, 67 appeared in the CD4+ memory repertoires, each in one to five individuals. A median bootstrapped AUC of about 0.95 with a 95% CI of 0.76-1.00 was achieved on the Belgian cohort by the original-framework classifier. The results were read as suggesting that the CMV-associated TCR signature is, for the most part, present in the CD4+ memory repertoire.

Genomic DNA was extracted from sorted cells with the Quick-DNA Microprep Kit. TCRbeta DNA was amplified with the immunoSEQ hsTCRbeta kit following the manufacturer's protocol. An Illumina MiSeq instrument was used to sequence the TCRbeta libraries. The authors processed their data as follows. Following removal of out-of-frame sequences, 2 million to 2.5 million distinct TCRbeta sequences were retained, with an average of about 61,000 per individual. Each individual was scored according to the count of approximately 170 previously reported CMV-associated TCRbeta sequences and the total productive distinct TCRbeta count. A beta-binomial model was reimplemented in Python, and random forests from scikit-learn, run with default parameters, were trained on data from the US cohort. Classifier performance on the Belgian cohort was summarized as median AUC with percentile confidence intervals calculated over 10,000 bootstrap iterations. TCRdb re-hosts the immuneACCESS table, in-frame sequences only. Its copies lack some clones; in the studies checked, an unresolved V gene accounts for under half of them, and the cause for the rest is not known. That table supplies the V and J calls and clone size; D and trimming were determined from the DNA. The sample table records around 40,000 clones; roughly 80% of these occur just once. 0.78% of the sample goes to the ten largest clones.

A FACSAria II was used to sort memory CD4+ T cells, defined as single viable CD3+CD4+CD8-CD45RO+ cells. CMV serostatus was determined with a Roche Elecsys assay detecting serum IgG against CMV pp150, pp28, p38 and p52. After the samples were thawed, total CD4+ T cells were enriched through positive selection using CD4 magnetic microbeads. The samples came from a different study that was designed specifically to examine the CD4+ T cell memory repertoire. Peripheral blood mononuclear cells were isolated and cryopreserved according to standard operating procedures, and serum was kept at -80 degrees C. Staining used CD3-PerCP (BW264/56), CD4-APC (RPA-T4), CD45RO-PE (UCHT1) and CD8-Pacific Orange (3B5) antibodies, with Sytox blue excluding non-viable cells. Comments on this clone: Which antigen it targets is not known. No base qualities exist here, and no much larger clone lies one base off it.

This TCR derives from an adult in good health and CMV-seronegative. The specimen sequenced was memory CD4+ T cells from blood.

The DNA is TGTGCCATCAGTGTCGGTGTGGGTACGAACACTGAAGCTTTCTTT. Translated, this is CAISVGVGTNTEAFF. The sequence joins TRBV10-3 to TRBJ1-1, with the D gene call left open. Counted from cysteine to phenylalanine, this CDR3 has 15 amino acids. CDR3 DNA only is kept here, 45 bases in frame from base 1. CDR1 ENHRY and CDR2 SYGVKD were looked up in the germline V gene. Trimming at the junction amounts to 4 bases on V and 1 base on J, and the germline ends lie 13 bases apart.